This T cell receptor beta chain was retrieved from a study of cytomegalovirus exposure and HLA in healthy donors. Sequenced by immunoSEQ multiplex PCR; TCRdb stores in-frame clones only, minus some. In the table there are roughly 180,000 clones, around nine tenths of which are singletons. In germline, CDR1 is MNHEY, CDR2 SVGAGI. Losses at the gene ends were 0 bases for V and 7 bases for J; bases not matched to a gene: 8. There are 15 residues in the CDR3. The sample consisted of PBMCs. The receptor's source is a man under 40 in good health and CMV-seropositive. The chain employs TRBV6-5 and TRBJ2-7; 8 bases fit TRBD1. This chain's CDR3 is CASSYSRDRLTEQYF. CDR3 nucleotide sequence: TGTGCCAGCAGTTACTCCCGGGACAGGTTAACGGAGCAGTACTTC.